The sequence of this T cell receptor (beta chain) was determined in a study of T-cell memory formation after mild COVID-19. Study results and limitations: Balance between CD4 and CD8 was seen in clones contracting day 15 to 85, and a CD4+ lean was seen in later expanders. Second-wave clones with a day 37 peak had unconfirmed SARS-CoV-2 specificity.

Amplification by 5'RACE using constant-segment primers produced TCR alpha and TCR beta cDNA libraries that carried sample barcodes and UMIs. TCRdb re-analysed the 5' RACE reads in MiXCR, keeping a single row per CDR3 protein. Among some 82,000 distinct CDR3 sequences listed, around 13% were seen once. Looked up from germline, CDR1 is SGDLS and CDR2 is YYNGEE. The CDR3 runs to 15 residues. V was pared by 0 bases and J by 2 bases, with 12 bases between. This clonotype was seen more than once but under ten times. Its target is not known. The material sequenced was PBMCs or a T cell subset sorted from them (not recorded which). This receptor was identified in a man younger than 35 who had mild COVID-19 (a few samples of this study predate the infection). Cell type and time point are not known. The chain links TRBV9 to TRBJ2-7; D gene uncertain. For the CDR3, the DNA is TGTGCCAGCAGCGTAGGAGTGAGTGGGGCCTACGAGCAGTACTTC. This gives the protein CASSVGVSGAYEQYF.